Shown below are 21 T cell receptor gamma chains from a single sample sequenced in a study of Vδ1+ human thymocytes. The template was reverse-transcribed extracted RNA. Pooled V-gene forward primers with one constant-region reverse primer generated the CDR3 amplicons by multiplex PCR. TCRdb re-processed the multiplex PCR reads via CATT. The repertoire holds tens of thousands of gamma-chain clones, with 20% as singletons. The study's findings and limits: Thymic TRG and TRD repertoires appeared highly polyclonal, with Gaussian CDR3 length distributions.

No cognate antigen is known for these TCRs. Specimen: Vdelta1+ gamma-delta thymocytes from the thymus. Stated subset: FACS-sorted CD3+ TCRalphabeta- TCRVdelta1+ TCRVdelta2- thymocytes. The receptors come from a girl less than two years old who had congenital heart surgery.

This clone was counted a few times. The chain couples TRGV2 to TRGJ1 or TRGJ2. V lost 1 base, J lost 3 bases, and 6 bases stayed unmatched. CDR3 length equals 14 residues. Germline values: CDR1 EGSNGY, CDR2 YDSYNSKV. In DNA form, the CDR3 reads TGTGCCACCTGGGACGGCGGGGTTTATTATAAGAAACTCTTT. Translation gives CATWDGGVYYKKLF.

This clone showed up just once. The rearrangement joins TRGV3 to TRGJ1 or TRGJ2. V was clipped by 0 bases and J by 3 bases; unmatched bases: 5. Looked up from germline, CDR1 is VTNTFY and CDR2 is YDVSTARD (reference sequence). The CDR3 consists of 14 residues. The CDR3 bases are TGTGCCACCTGGGACAGGACTGGTTATTATAAGAAACTCTTT. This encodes CATWDRTGYYKKLF.

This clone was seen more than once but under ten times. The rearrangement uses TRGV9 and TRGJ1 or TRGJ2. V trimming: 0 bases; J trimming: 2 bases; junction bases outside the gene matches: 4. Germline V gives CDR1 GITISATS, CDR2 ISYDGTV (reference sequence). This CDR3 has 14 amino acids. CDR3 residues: CALWEVNDYYKKLF. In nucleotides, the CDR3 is TGTGCCTTGTGGGAGGTGAACGATTATTATAAGAAACTCTTT.

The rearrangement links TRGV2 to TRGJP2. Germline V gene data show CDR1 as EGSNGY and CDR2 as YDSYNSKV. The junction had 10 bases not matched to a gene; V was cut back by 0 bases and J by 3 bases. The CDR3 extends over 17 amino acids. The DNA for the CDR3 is TGTGCCACCTGGGACGGGCTCAGAGGGGGTAGTGATTGGATCAAGACGTTT. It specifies CATWDGLRGGSDWIKTF.

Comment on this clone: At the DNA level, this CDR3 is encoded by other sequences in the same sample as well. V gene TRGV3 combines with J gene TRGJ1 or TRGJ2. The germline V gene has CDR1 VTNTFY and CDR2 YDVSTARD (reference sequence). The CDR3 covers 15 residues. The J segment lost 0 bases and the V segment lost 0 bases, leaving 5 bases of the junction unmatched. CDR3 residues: CATWDRPPNYYKKLF. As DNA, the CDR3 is TGTGCCACCTGGGACAGGCCCCCGAATTATTATAAGAAACTCTTT.

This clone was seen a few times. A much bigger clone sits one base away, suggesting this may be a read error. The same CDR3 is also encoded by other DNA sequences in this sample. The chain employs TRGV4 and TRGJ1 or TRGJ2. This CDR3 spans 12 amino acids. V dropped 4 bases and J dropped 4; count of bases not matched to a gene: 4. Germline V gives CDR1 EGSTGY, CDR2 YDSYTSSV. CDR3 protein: CATWEGYYKKLF. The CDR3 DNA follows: TGTGCCACCTGGGAAGGCTATTATAAGAAACTCTTT.

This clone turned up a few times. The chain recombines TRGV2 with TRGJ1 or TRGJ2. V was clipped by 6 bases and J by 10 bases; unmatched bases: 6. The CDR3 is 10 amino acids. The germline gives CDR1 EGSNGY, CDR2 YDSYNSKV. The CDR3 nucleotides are TGTGCCACCTGGAGTAACAAGAAACTCTTT. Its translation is CATWSNKKLF.

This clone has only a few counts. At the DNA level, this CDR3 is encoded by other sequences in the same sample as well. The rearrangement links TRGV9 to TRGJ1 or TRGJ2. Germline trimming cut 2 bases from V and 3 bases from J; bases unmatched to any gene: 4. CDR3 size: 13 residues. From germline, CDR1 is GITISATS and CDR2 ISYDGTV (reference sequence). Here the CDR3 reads CALWEGVYYKKLF. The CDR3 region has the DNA TGTGCCTTGTGGGAGGGGGTTTATTATAAGAAACTCTTT.

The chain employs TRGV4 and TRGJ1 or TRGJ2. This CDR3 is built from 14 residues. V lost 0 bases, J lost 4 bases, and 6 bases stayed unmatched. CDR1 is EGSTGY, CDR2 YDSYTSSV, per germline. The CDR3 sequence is CATWDGREYYKKLF. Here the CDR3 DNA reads TGTGCCACCTGGGATGGGCGAGAGTATTATAAGAAACTCTTT.

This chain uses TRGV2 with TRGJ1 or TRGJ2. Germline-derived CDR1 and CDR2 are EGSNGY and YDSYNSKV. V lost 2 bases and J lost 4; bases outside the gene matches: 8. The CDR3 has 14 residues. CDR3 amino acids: CATWDENPYYKKLF. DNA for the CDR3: TGTGCCACCTGGGACGAAAACCCCTATTATAAGAAACTCTTT.

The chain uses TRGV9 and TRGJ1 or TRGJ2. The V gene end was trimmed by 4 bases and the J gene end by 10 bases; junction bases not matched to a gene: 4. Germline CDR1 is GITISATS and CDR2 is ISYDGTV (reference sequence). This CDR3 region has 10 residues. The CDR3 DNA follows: TGTGCCTTGTGGGAAACGAAGAAACTCTTT. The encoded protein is CALWETKKLF.

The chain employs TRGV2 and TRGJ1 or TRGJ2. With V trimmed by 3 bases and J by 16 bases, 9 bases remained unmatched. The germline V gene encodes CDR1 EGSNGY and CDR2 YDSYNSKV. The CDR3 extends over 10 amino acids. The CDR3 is CATWDLGGLF. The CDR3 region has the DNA TGTGCCACCTGGGACCTCGGGGGCCTCTTT.

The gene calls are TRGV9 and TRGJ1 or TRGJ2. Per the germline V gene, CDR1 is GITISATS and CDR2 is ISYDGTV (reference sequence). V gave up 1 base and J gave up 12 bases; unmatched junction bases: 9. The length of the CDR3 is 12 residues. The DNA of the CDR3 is TGTGCCTTGTGGGAGGTCTGGCAATTGAAACTCTTT. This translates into CALWEVWQLKLF.

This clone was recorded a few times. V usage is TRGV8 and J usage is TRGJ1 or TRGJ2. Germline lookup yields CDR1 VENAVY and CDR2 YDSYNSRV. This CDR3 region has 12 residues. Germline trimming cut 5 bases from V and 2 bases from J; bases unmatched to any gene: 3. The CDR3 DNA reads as TGTGCCACCTGGGCTCATTATTATAAGAAACTCTTT. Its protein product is CATWAHYYKKLF.

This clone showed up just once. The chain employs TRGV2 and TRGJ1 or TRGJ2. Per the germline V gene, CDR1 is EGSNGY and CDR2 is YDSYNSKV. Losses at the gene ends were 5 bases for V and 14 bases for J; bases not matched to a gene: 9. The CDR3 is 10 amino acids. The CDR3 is CATWVPKELF. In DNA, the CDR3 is TGTGCCACCTGGGTGCCGAAGGAACTCTTT.

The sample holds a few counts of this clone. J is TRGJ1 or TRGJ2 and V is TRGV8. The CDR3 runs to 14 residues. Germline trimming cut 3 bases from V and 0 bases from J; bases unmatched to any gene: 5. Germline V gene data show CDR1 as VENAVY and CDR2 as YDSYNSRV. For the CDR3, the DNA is TGTGCCACCTGGGATGGTCAGAATTATTATAAGAAACTCTTT. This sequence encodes CATWDGQNYYKKLF.

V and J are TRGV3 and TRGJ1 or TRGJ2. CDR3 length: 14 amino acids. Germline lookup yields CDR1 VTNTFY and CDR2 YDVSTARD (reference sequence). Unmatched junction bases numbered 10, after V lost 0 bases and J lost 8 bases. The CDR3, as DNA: TGTGCCACCTGGGACAGGCACCGCTCAGATAAGAAACTCTTT. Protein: CATWDRHRSDKKLF.

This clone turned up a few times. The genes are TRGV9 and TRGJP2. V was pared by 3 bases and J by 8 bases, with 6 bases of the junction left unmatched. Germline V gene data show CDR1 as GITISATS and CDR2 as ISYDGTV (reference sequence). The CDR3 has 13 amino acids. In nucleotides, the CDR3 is TGTGCCTTGTGGGAGCCGGGGGATTGGATCAAGACGTTT. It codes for CALWEPGDWIKTF.

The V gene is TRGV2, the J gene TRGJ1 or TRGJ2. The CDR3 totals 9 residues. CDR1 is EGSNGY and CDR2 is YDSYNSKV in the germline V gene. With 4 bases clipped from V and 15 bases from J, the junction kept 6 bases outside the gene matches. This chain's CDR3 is CATWDGPLF. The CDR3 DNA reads TGTGCCACCTGGGATGGGCCACTCTTT.

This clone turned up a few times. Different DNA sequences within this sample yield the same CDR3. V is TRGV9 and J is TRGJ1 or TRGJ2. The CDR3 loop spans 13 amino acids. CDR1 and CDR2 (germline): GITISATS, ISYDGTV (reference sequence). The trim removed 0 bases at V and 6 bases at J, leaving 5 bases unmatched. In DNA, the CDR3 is TGTGCCTTGTGGGAGGTGCGTGGTTATAAGAAACTCTTT. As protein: CALWEVRGYKKLF.

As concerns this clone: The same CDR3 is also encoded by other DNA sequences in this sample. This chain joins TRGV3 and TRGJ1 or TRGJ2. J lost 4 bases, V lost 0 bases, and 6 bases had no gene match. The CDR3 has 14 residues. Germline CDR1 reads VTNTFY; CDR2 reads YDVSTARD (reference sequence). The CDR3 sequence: CATWDRQRYYKKLF. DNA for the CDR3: TGTGCCACCTGGGACAGGCAGCGGTATTATAAGAAACTCTTT.